A single sample is the source of the 15 T cell receptor beta chains below, sequenced in a study of T cell changes during pregnancy in multiple sclerosis. Method: immunoSEQ multiplex PCR; TCRdb's copy keeps in-frame clones and lacks some. Of about 69,000 clones listed, 90% to 95% are singletons. This sample comprised CD4+ T cells from peripheral blood mononuclear cells, obtained in the third trimester of pregnancy. These receptors were taken from a female donor in good health, enrolled as a control in a pregnancy study.

This chain connects TRBV11-3 to TRBJ2-5; the D gene is possibly TRBD1 (6 bases). The V gene lost 1 base and the J gene lost 3 bases, with 18 bases spanning the gap. The germline CDR1 and CDR2 sequences are SGHNT and YENEEA. The CDR3 sequence is 17 residues long. CDR3 coding DNA: TGTGCCAGCAGCTTAGGGGGTTGGGGGCCCACCGAAGAGACCCAGTACTTC. Protein sequence: CASSLGGWGPTEETQYF.

The rearrangement links TRBV29-1 to TRBJ1-4; D may be TRBD1 (6 bases). CDR3 length: 15 residues. Germline values: CDR1 SQVTM, CDR2 ANQGSEA. The germline V and J ends were trimmed by 8 bases and 0 bases, with 16 bases remaining between them. The CDR3 region is CSTSFGGATNEKLFF. CDR3 DNA: TGCAGCACTTCCTTTGGGGGCGCAACTAATGAAAAACTGTTTTTT.

The chain has TRBV5-4 and TRBJ1-1; 8 positions agree with TRBD1. V trimming: 6 bases; J trimming: 5 bases; junction bases outside the gene matches: 12. This CDR3 region has 15 residues. Germline assignment: CDR1 SGHNT and CDR2 YYREEE (reference sequence). The CDR3 protein is CASTSPQQGGTEAFF. The CDR3 bases are TGTGCCAGCACCTCCCCCCAACAGGGGGGAACTGAAGCTTTCTTT.

The chain employs TRBV6-5 and TRBJ1-6; D call uncertain. CDR3 length: 15 amino acids. CDR1 is MNHEY, CDR2 SVGAGI, per germline. The V and J ends lost 2 bases and 7 bases respectively, with 12 bases between them. The CDR3 here is CASSYGPGINSPLHF. The CDR3 DNA reads as TGTGCCAGCAGTTACGGTCCGGGGATCAATTCACCCCTCCACTTT.

J is TRBJ2-1 and V is TRBV5-1, with D possibly TRBD1 on 5 matching bases. CDR1 SGHRS and CDR2 YFSETQ come from the germline V gene. The germline V and J ends were trimmed by 2 bases and 8 bases, with 8 bases remaining between them. The CDR3 consists of 12 residues. This CDR3 reads CASSFQGHEQFF. For the CDR3, the DNA is TGCGCCAGCAGCTTCCAGGGTCATGAGCAGTTCTTC.

The genes are TRBV27 and TRBJ2-5; D perhaps matches TRBD2 (5 bases). Germline V lookup: CDR1 MNHEY, CDR2 SMNVEV (reference sequence). Trimming removed 4 bases from V and 2 bases from J, with 14 bases in between. This CDR3 is 15 amino acids long. CDR3 loop: CASSWTGRSQETQYF. The DNA of the CDR3 is TGTGCCAGCAGTTGGACGGGGAGAAGTCAAGAGACCCAGTACTTC.

V gene TRBV5-1 combines with J gene TRBJ1-3; D possibly corresponds to TRBD1 (6 bases). The CDR3 consists of 17 residues. Germline-derived CDR1 and CDR2 are SGHRS and YFSETQ. With 3 bases removed from V and 0 bases from J, the gap between germline ends came to 16 bases. The CDR3 nucleotides read TGCGCCAGCAGCTCCACTCCGGGACAATTCTCTGGAAACACCATATATTTT. It translates to CASSSTPGQFSGNTIYF.

V usage is TRBV6-6 and J usage is TRBJ2-5; TRBD2 might be the D (6 bases). Trimming took off 6 bases at V and 5 bases at J, with 19 bases between the two ends. The CDR3 spans 15 residues. Germline V gene data show CDR1 as MNHNY and CDR2 as SVGAGI (reference sequence). The CDR3 loop is CASSAGRYGGETQYF. In DNA, the CDR3 is TGTGCCAGCAGCGCCGGGAGATACGGCGGGGAGACCCAGTACTTC.

This clone was observed a few times. The V gene is TRBV4-2, the J gene TRBJ1-5; the D is unclear. V shed 0 bases and J shed 4 bases, with 10 bases lying between them. The V gene's germline CDR1 is LGHNA and CDR2 YNFKEQ. The CDR3 covers 15 residues. In DNA, the CDR3 is TGTGCCAGCAGCCAAGAAAAGCTAGGTAATCAGCCCCAGCATTTT. Encoded protein: CASSQEKLGNQPQHF.

The V call is TRBV5-1, the J call TRBJ2-6; the D gene is possibly TRBD2 (7 bases). Germline V lookup: CDR1 SGHRS, CDR2 YFSETQ. The V end lost 4 bases, the J end lost 4 bases, and 9 bases lay between the germline ends. The CDR3 is 14 amino acids. The CDR3 nucleotides are TGCGCCAGCAGCCGGGGGGCCGGGGCCAACGTCCTGACTTTC. Amino acids: CASSRGAGANVLTF.

The chain couples TRBV11-3 to TRBJ2-5, with TRBD1 matching 9 bases. The CDR3 sequence is 16 residues long. The ends lost 5 bases at V and 2 bases at J; junction bases unmatched: 9. CDR1 and CDR2 from the germline V gene are SGHNT and YENEEA. This CDR3 is CASSIRTGALQETQYF. CDR3 nucleotides: TGTGCCAGCAGCATAAGGACAGGGGCTTTACAAGAGACCCAGTACTTC.

This sequence joins TRBV6-5 and TRBJ2-2; TRBD1 matches at 7 bases. Germline CDR1 and CDR2: MNHEY and SVGAGI. After removal of 7 bases from V and 1 base from J, the junction contained 6 bases not matched to a gene. The length of the CDR3 is 15 residues. This CDR3 is CASTLGTVNTGELFF. The CDR3 nucleotides are TGTGCCAGCACCCTCGGGACAGTGAACACCGGGGAGCTGTTTTTT.

The chain combines TRBV30 with TRBJ1-5, with D uncertain. Trimming cost V 8 bases and J 2 bases, with 16 bases left between them. Germline CDR1 GTSNPN, CDR2 SVGIG (reference sequence). CDR3 size: 14 residues. In nucleotides, the CDR3 is TGTGCCGCACAAAATACCGGAGGCAATCAGCCCCAGCATTTT. Translation: CAAQNTGGNQPQHF.

The rearrangement joins TRBV18 to TRBJ1-5, with TRBD1 matching over 7 bases. The V segment lost 2 bases and the J segment 2 bases; nucleotides outside the gene matches: 3. This CDR3 comprises 15 residues. Germline V CDR1 and CDR2: KGHSH, LQKENI. The CDR3 bases are TGTGCCAGCTCACCATGGCAGGGGGGCAATCAGCCCCAGCATTTT. Translation gives CASSPWQGGNQPQHF.

This chain connects TRBV5-1 to TRBJ1-4; 10 bases align to TRBD1. The CDR3 spans 19 residues. Germline loops: CDR1 SGHRS, CDR2 YFSETQ. The V segment lost 4 bases and the J segment 0 bases; nucleotides outside the gene matches: 12. As DNA, the CDR3 is TGCGCCAGCAGCGTATCGGACAGGGGGGACTTTTCAACTAATGAAAAACTGTTTTTT. It translates to CASSVSDRGDFSTNEKLFF.